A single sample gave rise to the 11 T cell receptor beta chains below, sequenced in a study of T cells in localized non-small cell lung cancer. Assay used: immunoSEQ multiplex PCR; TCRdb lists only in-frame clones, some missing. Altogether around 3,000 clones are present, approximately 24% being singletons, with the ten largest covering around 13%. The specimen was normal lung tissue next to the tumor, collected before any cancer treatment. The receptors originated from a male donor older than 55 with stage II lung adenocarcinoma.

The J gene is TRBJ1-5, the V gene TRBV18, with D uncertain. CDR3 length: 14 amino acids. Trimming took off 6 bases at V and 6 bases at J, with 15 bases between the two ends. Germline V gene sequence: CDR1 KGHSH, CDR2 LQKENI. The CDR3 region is CASSPGVAGQPQHF. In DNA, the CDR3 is TGTGCCAGCTCGCCCGGTGTTGCGGGTCAGCCCCAGCATTTT.

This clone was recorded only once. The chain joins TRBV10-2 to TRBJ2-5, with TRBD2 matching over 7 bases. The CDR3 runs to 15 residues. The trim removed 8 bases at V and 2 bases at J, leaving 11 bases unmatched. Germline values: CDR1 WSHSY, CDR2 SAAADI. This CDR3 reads CASRDPGLPQETQYF. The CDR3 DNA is TGCGCCAGCCGAGACCCGGGACTACCGCAAGAGACCCAGTACTTC.

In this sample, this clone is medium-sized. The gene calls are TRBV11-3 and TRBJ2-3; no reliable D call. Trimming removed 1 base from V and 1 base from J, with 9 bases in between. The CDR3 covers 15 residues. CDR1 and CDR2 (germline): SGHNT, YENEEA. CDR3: CASSLGNTRTDTQYF. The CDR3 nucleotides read TGTGCCAGCAGCTTAGGGAACACCCGCACAGATACGCAGTATTTT.

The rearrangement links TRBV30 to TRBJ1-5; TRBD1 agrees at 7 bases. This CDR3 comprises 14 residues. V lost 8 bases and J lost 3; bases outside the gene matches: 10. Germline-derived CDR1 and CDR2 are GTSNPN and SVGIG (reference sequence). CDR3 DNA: TGTGCCCTCAGAGAGGGACAGTCCAATCAGCCCCAGCATTTT. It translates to CALREGQSNQPQHF.

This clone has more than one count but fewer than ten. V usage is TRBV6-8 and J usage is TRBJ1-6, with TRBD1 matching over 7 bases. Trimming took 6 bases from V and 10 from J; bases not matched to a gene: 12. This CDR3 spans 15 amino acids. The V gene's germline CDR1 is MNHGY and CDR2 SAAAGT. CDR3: CASRPSVTGWSPLHF. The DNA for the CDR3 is TGTGCCAGCAGACCATCCGTGACAGGGTGGTCACCCCTCCACTTT.

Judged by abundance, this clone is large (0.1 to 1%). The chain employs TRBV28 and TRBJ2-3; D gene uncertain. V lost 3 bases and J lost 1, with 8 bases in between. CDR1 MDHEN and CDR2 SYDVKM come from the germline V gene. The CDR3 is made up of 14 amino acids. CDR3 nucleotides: TGTGCCAGCAGTTTCCTGGCAGGCACAGATACGCAGTATTTT. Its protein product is CASSFLAGTDTQYF.

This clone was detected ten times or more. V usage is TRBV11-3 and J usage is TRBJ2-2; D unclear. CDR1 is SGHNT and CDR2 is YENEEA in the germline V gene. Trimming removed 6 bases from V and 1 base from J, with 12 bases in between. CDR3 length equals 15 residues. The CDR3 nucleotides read TGTGCCAGCAGAACCCCTGGGCAGAACACCGGGGAGCTGTTTTTT. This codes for CASRTPGQNTGELFF.

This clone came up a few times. The CDR3 nucleotides are TGTGCCAGCAGCTTACGGGACAGGGCGTGGAATGAGCAGTTCTTC. Protein sequence: CASSLRDRAWNEQFF. This chain links TRBV11-3 with TRBJ2-1; 9 bases agree with TRBD1. Trimming took 2 bases from V and 7 from J; bases not matched to a gene: 6. Germline V gene data show CDR1 as SGHNT and CDR2 as YENEEA. The CDR3 runs 15 residues.

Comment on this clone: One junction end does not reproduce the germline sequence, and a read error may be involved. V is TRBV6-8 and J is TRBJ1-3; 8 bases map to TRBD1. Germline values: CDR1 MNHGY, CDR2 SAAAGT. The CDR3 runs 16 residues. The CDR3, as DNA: TGTGCCATCAGTTATACTGGGACAGGTCCTGGAAACACCATATATTTT. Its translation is CAISYTGTGPGNTIYF.

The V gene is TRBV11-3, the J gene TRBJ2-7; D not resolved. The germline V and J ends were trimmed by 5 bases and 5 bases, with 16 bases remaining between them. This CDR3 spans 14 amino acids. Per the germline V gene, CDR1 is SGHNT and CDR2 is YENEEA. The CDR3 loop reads CASSHNPQVHEQYF. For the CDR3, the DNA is TGTGCCAGCAGCCACAACCCCCAGGTCCACGAGCAGTACTTC. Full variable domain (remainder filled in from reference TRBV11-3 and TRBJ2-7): EAGVVQSPRYKIIEKKQPVAFWCNPISGHNTLYWYLQNLGQGPELLIRYENEEAVDDSQLPKDRFSAERLKGVDSTLKIQPAELGDSAVYLCASSHNPQVHEQYFGPGTRLTVT.

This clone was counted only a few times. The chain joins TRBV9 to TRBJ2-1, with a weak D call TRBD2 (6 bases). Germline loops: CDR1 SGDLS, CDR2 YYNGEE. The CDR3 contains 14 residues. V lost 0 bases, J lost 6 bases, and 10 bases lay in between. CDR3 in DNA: TGTGCCAGCAGCGTAGAAGTCGGGAGCAATGAGCAGTTCTTC. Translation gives CASSVEVGSNEQFF. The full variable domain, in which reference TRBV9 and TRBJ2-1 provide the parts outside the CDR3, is DSGVTQTPKHLITATGQRVTLRCSPRSGDLSVYWYQQSLDQGLQFLIQYYNGEERAKGNILERFSAQQFPDLHSELNLSSLELGDSALYFCASSVEVGSNEQFFGPGTRLTVL.